This T cell receptor beta chain emerged from a study of T cell responses to AZD1222 COVID-19 vaccine. Study results and limitations: No day 14 peak samples; only post-peak repertoires were characterized.

The CDR3 consists of 12 residues. V shed 8 bases and J 4 bases; nucleotides not matched to a gene: 2. Per germline, CDR1 MNHEY and CDR2 SVGAGI. Generated by immunoSEQ multiplex PCR, the TCRdb table keeps only in-frame clones and is missing some. The sample lists tens of thousands of clones, 80% to 90% occurring once. For this clone: Its antigen is not known.

This receptor was taken from an adult in good health. This chain connects TRBV6-5 to TRBJ1-2; 9 nucleotides match TRBD1. The source material was peripheral blood, sampled on day 0 of AZD1222 vaccination. CDR3 protein: CASVDRGYGYTF. CDR3 DNA sequence: TGTGCCAGCGTGGACAGGGGCTATGGCTACACCTTC.